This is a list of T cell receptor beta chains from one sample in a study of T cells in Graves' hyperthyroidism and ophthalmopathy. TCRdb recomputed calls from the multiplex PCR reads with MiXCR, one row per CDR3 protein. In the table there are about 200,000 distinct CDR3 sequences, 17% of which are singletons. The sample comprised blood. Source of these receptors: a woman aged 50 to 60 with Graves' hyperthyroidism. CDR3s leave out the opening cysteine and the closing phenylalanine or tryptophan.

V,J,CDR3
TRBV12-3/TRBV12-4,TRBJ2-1,ASNPSSYNEQF
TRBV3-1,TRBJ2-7,ASSQRSYEQY
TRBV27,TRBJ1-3,ASSAGTGGNTIY
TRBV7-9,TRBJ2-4,ASSARQGALAKNIQY
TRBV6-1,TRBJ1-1,ASADNWNTEAF
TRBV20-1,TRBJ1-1,SASRGRAEAF
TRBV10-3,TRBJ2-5,AIGGTEETQY
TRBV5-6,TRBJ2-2,ASSFQGNTGELF
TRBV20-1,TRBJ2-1,SARGLAVAYNEQF
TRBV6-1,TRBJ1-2,ASSPLTGDLNYGYT
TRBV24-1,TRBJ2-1,ATSTTPGQGAGDEQF
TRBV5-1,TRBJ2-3,ASSVSRPSTDTQY
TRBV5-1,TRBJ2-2,ASSSMTSGEGELF
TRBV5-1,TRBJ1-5,ASSPYPYQPQH
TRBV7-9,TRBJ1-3,AYSPPRGSGNTIY
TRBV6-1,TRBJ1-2,ASRSKTAGANYGYT
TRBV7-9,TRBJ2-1,ASSFERGPSSYNEQF
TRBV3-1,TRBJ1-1,ASSPLENTEAF
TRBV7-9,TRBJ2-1,ASSLPGTRGNEQF
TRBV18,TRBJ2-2,ASSPQGGIGTGELF
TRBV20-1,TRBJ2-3,SRPGRGRWDTQY
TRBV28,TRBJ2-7,ASRSLGQGLYEQY
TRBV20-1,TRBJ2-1,SARRVAGGLNEQF
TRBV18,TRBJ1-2,ASSPTTGPDYGYT
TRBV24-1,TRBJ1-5,VTSGSGNQPQH
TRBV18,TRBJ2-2,ASSPLERTGELF
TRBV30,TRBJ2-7,ARSVARGVEQY
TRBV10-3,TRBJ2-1,AISDRTSGRYNEQF
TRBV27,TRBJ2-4,ASKISGNKNIQY
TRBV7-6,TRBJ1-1,ASSPTNMNTEAF
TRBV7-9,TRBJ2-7,ASSLEGTKTYEQY
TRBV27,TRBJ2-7,ASSFHTLREQY
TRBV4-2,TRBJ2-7,ASSQDPGVSSEQY